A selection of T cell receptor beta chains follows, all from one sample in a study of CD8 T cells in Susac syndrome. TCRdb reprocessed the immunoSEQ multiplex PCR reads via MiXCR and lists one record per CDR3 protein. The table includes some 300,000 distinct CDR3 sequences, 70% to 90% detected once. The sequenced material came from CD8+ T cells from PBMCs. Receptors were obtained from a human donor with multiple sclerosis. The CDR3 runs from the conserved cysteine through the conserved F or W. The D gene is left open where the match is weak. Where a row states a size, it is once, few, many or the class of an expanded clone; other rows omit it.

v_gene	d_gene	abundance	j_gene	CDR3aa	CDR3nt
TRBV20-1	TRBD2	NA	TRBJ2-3	CSASSIAGGPSTDTQYF	TGCAGTGCTAGTTCGATAGCGGGAGGGCCCTCAACAGATACGCAGTATTTT
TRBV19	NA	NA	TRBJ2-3	CASSIILGTDTQYF	TGTGCCAGTAGTATAATACTAGGCACAGATACGCAGTATTTT
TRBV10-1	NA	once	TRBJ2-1	CASSVDYTSYNEQFF	TGCGCCAGCAGCGTAGACTACACCTCCTACAATGAGCAGTTCTTC
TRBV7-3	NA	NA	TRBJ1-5	CASSLKERVWNQPQHF	TGTGCCAGCAGCTTAAAAGAGAGGGTTTGGAATCAGCCCCAGCATTTT
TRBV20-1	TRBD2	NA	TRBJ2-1	CSAWTSGASYNEQFF	TGCAGTGCCTGGACTAGCGGGGCTTCCTACAATGAGCAGTTCTTC
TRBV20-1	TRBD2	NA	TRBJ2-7	CSARGTSGSYEQYF	TGCAGTGCTAGGGGGACTAGCGGCTCCTACGAGCAGTACTTC
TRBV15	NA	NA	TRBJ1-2	CATSRDQGNYGYTF	TGTGCCACCAGCAGAGATCAGGGGAACTATGGCTACACCTTC
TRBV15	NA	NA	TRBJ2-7	CATSRPPGREQYF	TGTGCCACCAGCAGACCCCCGGGGCGCGAGCAGTACTTC
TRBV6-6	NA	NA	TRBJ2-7	CASSPTKADSYEQYF	TGTGCCAGCAGCCCCACAAAAGCTGACAGCTACGAGCAGTACTTC
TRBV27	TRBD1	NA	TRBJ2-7	CASSLGQGGGYEQYF	TGTGCCAGCAGTTTAGGACAGGGTGGTGGGTACGAGCAGTACTTC
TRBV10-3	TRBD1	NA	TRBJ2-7	CAISDLGLPGGGYEQYF	TGTGCCATCAGTGATCTGGGGTTACCAGGGGGTGGGTACGAGCAGTACTTC
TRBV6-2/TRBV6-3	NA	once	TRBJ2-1	CASSDGEKSYNEQFF	TGTGCCAGCAGCGACGGGGAGAAATCCTACAATGAGCAGTTCTTC